The 6 T cell receptor beta chains presented below share a single source sample, sequenced in a study of blood T cell repertoires in COVID-19. TCRdb's table, derived via immunoSEQ multiplex PCR, lists solely in-frame clones and lacks some. The sample carries about 250,000 clones, 85% recorded once. What was sequenced was PBMCs or T cells enriched from blood (not recorded which). Receptors were obtained from a woman aged 50 to 60 with acute COVID-19.

This chain links TRBV19 with TRBJ2-1, with 8 nucleotides matching TRBD1. V shed 5 bases, J shed 6 bases, and the junction held 9 bases outside the gene matches. The CDR3 covers 15 residues. Germline assignment: CDR1 LNHDA and CDR2 SQIVND (reference sequence). DNA for the CDR3: TGTGCCAGTAGTCCGCGGACAGGGCTCCCCAATGAGCAGTTCTTC. Translated: CASSPRTGLPNEQFF.

The J gene is TRBJ1-2, the V gene TRBV7-2; no firm D call. V lost 1 base and J lost 4, with 10 bases in between. From germline, CDR1 is SGHTA and CDR2 FQGNSA. The CDR3 length is 14 residues. The CDR3 DNA is TGTGCCAGCAGCTTAGGGGCAGCCGTCTATGGCTACACCTTC. This sequence encodes CASSLGAAVYGYTF.

This CDR3 reads CASSLGPRVEAFF. The CDR3 DNA is TGTGCCAGCAGCTTGGGTCCGCGGGTTGAAGCTTTCTTT. V and J are TRBV5-4 and TRBJ1-1; D is ambiguous. Germline assignment: CDR1 SGHNT and CDR2 YYREEE (reference sequence). Trimming removed 0 bases from V and 7 bases from J, with 10 bases in between. The CDR3 runs to 13 residues.

On this clone itself: The sample carries other DNA sequences with the same CDR3. The chain uses TRBV2 and TRBJ2-3; TRBD1 matches 10 bases. CDR3 length: 15 amino acids. With 3 bases clipped from V and 4 bases from J, the junction kept 4 bases outside the gene matches. Germline V gives CDR1 SNHLY, CDR2 FYNNEI. The CDR3 is CASSDRDRGPDTQYF. In DNA, the CDR3 is TGTGCCAGCAGTGACCGGGACAGGGGCCCAGATACGCAGTATTTT. The whole variable domain, remainder taken from reference TRBV2 and TRBJ2-3, is EPEVTQTPSHQVTQMGQEVILRCVPISNHLYFYWYRQILGQKVEFLVSFYNNEISEKSEIFDDQFSVERPDGSNFTLKIRSTKLEDSAMYFCASSDRDRGPDTQYFGPGTRLTVL.

This chain links TRBV5-5 with TRBJ1-4; 10 bases align to TRBD1. The CDR3 is made up of 17 amino acids. Germline V gene data show CDR1 as SGHKS and CDR2 as YYEKEE (reference sequence). Germline trimming cut 4 bases from V and 5 bases from J; bases unmatched to any gene: 11. The CDR3: CASSETPGQGTNEKLFF. CDR3 in DNA: TGTGCCAGCAGCGAAACCCCGGGACAGGGGACCAATGAAAAACTGTTTTTT.

This clone showed up just a few times. DNA of the CDR3: TGTGCCAGCAGCTTGGGGCGGAACAATTCACCCCTCCACTTT. Amino acids: CASSLGRNNSPLHF. The genes are TRBV5-4 and TRBJ1-6; D remains ambiguous. V gave up 0 bases and J gave up 7 bases, with 8 bases separating them. Germline lookup yields CDR1 SGHNT and CDR2 YYREEE (reference sequence). This CDR3 is built from 14 residues.